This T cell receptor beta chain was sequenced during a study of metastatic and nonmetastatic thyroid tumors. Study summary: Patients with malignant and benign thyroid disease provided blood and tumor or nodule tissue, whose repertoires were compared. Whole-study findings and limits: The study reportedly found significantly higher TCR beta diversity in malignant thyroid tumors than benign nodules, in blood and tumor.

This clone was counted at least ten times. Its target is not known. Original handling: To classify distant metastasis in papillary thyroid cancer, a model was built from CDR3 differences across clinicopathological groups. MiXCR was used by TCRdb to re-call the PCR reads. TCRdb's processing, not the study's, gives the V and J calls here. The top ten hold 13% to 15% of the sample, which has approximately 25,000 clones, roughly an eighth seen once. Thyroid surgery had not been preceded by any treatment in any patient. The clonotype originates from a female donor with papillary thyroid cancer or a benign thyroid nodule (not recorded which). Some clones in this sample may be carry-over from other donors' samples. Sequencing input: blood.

The CDR3 DNA reads as TGTGCCAGCAGCGTAGGGACTAGCGGGAGGCTCACAGATACGCAGTATTTT. This encodes CASSVGTSGRLTDTQYF. The chain recombines TRBV9 with TRBJ2-3; 14 positions agree with TRBD2. V was clipped by 0 bases and J by 2 bases; unmatched bases: 2. The germline V gene encodes CDR1 SGDLS and CDR2 YYNGEE. The CDR3 has 17 residues.